The 21 T cell receptor beta chains listed next were all sequenced from one sample in a study of response to subunit inactivated influenza vaccine. TCRdb analysed the RT-PCR reads with MiXCR anew, one entry per CDR3 protein. The data hold approximately 490,000 distinct CDR3 sequences, with more than 7% observed a single time. Sequenced here: PBMCs from blood, sampled about 23 months after vaccination. These receptors originate from a man aged 45-69 years who received an inactivated influenza vaccine.

This clonotype was detected many times. The J gene is TRBJ1-3, the V gene TRBV4-2; 11 bases match TRBD1. The V gene's germline CDR1 is LGHNA and CDR2 YNFKEQ. This CDR3 comprises 15 residues. The trim removed 6 bases at V and 2 bases at J, leaving 3 bases unmatched. CDR3 sequence (DNA): TGTGCCAGCAGACCGGGACAGGGGGCTGGAAACACCATATATTTT. Its translation: CASRPGQGAGNTIYF.

This rearrangement joins TRBV28 to TRBJ1-1; 7 bases line up with TRBD1. The CDR3 covers 11 residues. V lost 6 bases, J lost 10 bases, and 5 bases stayed unmatched. Germline V gene data show CDR1 as MDHEN and CDR2 as SYDVKM. CDR3 loop: CASRTTGVAFF. CDR3 DNA: TGTGCCAGCAGAACCACAGGGGTAGCTTTCTTT.

This clonotype appeared a few times. The chain is built from TRBV6-2 or TRBV6-3 and TRBJ2-1; 10 bases map to TRBD2. Trimming at V came to 7 bases and at J to 4 bases, leaving 7 bases not matched to a gene. The CDR3 length is 15 residues. The germline CDR1 and CDR2 sequences are MNHEY and SVGEGT. CDR3 nucleotides: TGTGCCAGCAAAAGGACTAGCGGAGGATACAATGAGCAGTTCTTC. It translates to CASKRTSGGYNEQFF.

This clonotype was observed a handful of times. The chain recombines TRBV27 with TRBJ2-3; D perhaps matches TRBD2 (6 bases). Germline loops: CDR1 MNHEY, CDR2 SMNVEV (reference sequence). Deletions cut 7 bases from V and 6 bases from J, with 23 bases between. The CDR3 totals 16 residues. CDR3 amino acids: CASTPVGGVLGDTQYF. The DNA of the CDR3 is TGTGCCAGCACCCCGGTGGGCGGGGTTCTCGGGGATACGCAGTATTTT.

In this sample, this clonotype turned up many times. This chain joins TRBV9 and TRBJ2-1; 11 bases line up with TRBD2. Germline CDR1 reads SGDLS; CDR2 reads YYNGEE. Germline trimming cut 6 bases from V and 4 bases from J; bases unmatched to any gene: 6. The CDR3 covers 15 residues. The CDR3 DNA sequence: TGTGCCAGCACCCTCGGGACTAGCGGATACAATGAGCAGTTCTTC. As protein: CASTLGTSGYNEQFF.

V gene TRBV4-3 combines with J gene TRBJ2-6, with 8 bases identical to TRBD2. V shed 1 base and J 3 bases; nucleotides not matched to a gene: 5. CDR3 length equals 17 residues. Per the germline V gene, CDR1 is LGHNA and CDR2 is YSLEER. The CDR3 region is CASSQASGRGGANVLTF. The CDR3 DNA follows: TGCGCCAGCAGCCAAGCGAGCGGGAGAGGTGGGGCCAACGTCCTGACTTTC.

The rearrangement links TRBV2 to TRBJ2-1; D unresolved. The CDR3 runs to 15 residues. Germline V gene sequence: CDR1 SNHLY, CDR2 FYNNEI. V was cut by 6 bases and J by 1 base, with 13 bases left in between. CDR3: CASSDNTVSYNEQFF. CDR3 DNA: TGTGCCAGCAGCGACAATACAGTTTCCTACAATGAGCAGTTCTTC. Filled out from reference TRBV2 and TRBJ2-1, the complete variable domain reads EPEVTQTPSHQVTQMGQEVILRCVPISNHLYFYWYRQILGQKVEFLVSFYNNEISEKSEIFDDQFSVERPDGSNFTLKIRSTKLEDSAMYFCASSDNTVSYNEQFFGPGTRLTVL.

This clonotype has a handful of counts. The V call is TRBV25-1, the J call TRBJ2-7; D is undetermined. There are 13 residues in the CDR3. V gave up 3 bases and J gave up 0 bases, with 6 bases separating them. The germline V gene encodes CDR1 MGHDK and CDR2 SYGVNS. CDR3 bases: TGTGCCAGCAGTGAGACCGCCTCCTACGAGCAGTACTTC. As protein: CASSETASYEQYF.

J is TRBJ2-5 and V is TRBV3-1, with D uncertain. The CDR3 extends over 12 amino acids. The V and J ends lost 0 bases and 13 bases respectively, with 12 bases between them. CDR1 and CDR2 from the germline V gene are LGHDT and YNNKEL (reference sequence). CDR3: CASSQDADESYF. In nucleotides, the CDR3 is TGTGCCAGCAGCCAAGACGCGGACGAGTCGTACTTC.

This clonotype has at least ten counts. The chain couples TRBV5-1 to TRBJ1-2, with D hard to call. The CDR3 sequence is 13 residues long. V lost 0 bases to trimming and J lost 3 bases, with 6 bases between them. Per germline, CDR1 SGHRS and CDR2 YFSETQ. The CDR3 bases are TGCGCCAGCAGCTTGGGAGAGGACTATGGCTACACCTTC. This codes for CASSLGEDYGYTF.

At least ten counts were recorded for this clonotype. The chain combines TRBV6-2 or TRBV6-3 with TRBJ2-7; D is unresolved. From germline, CDR1 is MNHEY and CDR2 SVGEGT. V lost 0 bases to trimming and J lost 4 bases, with 10 bases between them. This CDR3 contains 14 residues. The CDR3 region is CASSYSRKGYEQYF. CDR3 coding DNA: TGTGCCAGCAGTTACTCCCGGAAGGGTTACGAGCAGTACTTC.

Ten or more counts support this clonotype. The chain links TRBV3-1 to TRBJ1-2; D perhaps matches TRBD1 (5 bases). The germline V gene encodes CDR1 LGHDT and CDR2 YNNKEL (reference sequence). Trimming took 0 bases from V and 4 from J, leaving 12 bases between them. There are 15 residues in the CDR3. The CDR3 is CASSQDPRDGYGYTF. CDR3 in DNA: TGTGCCAGCAGCCAAGACCCCAGGGATGGCTATGGCTACACCTTC.

The chain has TRBV30 and TRBJ1-6; weak D call: TRBD1 (5 bases). The CDR3 is 15 residues long. V was trimmed by 2 bases and J by 13 bases, leaving 21 bases between them. In germline, CDR1 is GTSNPN, CDR2 SVGIG (reference sequence). CDR3 coding DNA: TGTGCCTGGAGTATTAATGGGCGACAGAGAATGCCCCTCCACTTT. Amino acid sequence: CAWSINGRQRMPLHF.

This rearrangement joins TRBV7-3 to TRBJ2-1; 10 bases fit TRBD2. Trimming removed 1 base from V and 4 bases from J; junction bases left unmatched: 4. Germline lookup yields CDR1 SGHTA and CDR2 FQGTGA. This CDR3 comprises 16 residues. The CDR3 loop reads CASSLRASGGYNEQFF. The CDR3, as DNA: TGTGCCAGCAGCTTAAGAGCTAGCGGGGGATACAATGAGCAGTTCTTC.

The sample holds a few counts of this clonotype. The chain has TRBV12-3 or TRBV12-4 and TRBJ1-2, with TRBD1 as a possible D gene (5 bases). V shed 4 bases and J shed 10 bases, with 10 bases lying between them. The CDR3 length is 11 residues. In DNA form, the CDR3 reads TGTGCCAGCAGTTCCGGGGGGTTCTACACCTTC. This gives the protein CASSSGGFYTF.

This clonotype showed up many times. The V call is TRBV5-1, the J call TRBJ2-7; 8 bases are shared with TRBD1. The V segment lost 4 bases and the J segment 4 bases; nucleotides outside the gene matches: 4. CDR3 size: 13 residues. Germline CDR1 SGHRS, CDR2 YFSETQ. The DNA for the CDR3 is TGCGCCAGCAGCGTGGGACAGGATTACGAGCAGTACTTC. Translating it yields CASSVGQDYEQYF.

This clonotype was detected many times. The V and J genes are TRBV7-2 and TRBJ2-2, with TRBD2 identical over 8 bases. Trimming took 5 bases from V and 5 from J; bases not matched to a gene: 10. This CDR3 spans 16 amino acids. Germline lookup yields CDR1 SGHTA and CDR2 FQGNSA. The CDR3 loop reads CASSISGGGRTGELFF. The CDR3 bases are TGTGCCAGCAGCATAAGCGGGGGAGGTCGGACCGGGGAGCTGTTTTTT.

This clonotype was counted many times. The V and J genes are TRBV7-2 and TRBJ1-3; tentatively, D is TRBD1 (5 bases). The CDR3 totals 15 residues. Trimming cost V 1 base and J 4 bases, with 11 bases left between them. The germline gives CDR1 SGHTA, CDR2 FQGNSA. CDR3 protein: CASSLVAGRGNTIYF. CDR3 nucleotides: TGTGCCAGCAGCTTAGTGGCAGGGAGAGGAAACACCATATATTTT.

This clonotype was seen a handful of times. The rearrangement links TRBV20-1 to TRBJ2-5; D tentatively fits TRBD1 or TRBD2 (5 bases each). Germline V gene lookup returns CDR1 DFQATT and CDR2 SNEGSKA (reference sequence). Trimming removed 3 bases at V and 1 base at J, with 12 bases between. The CDR3 contains 14 residues. The CDR3 spells CSARAGAIQETQYF. The CDR3 DNA reads TGCAGTGCTAGGGCCGGGGCAATCCAAGAGACCCAGTACTTC.

This clonotype showed up many times. The chain links TRBV20-1 to TRBJ2-4, with 11 positions matching TRBD2. Per the germline V gene, CDR1 is DFQATT and CDR2 is SNEGSKA (reference sequence). The CDR3 runs to 20 residues. J was trimmed by 0 bases and V by 0 bases; bases with no gene match: 13. This chain's CDR3 is CSARDLRPGSGGVAKNIQYF. The CDR3 DNA is TGCAGTGCTAGAGATCTCCGTCCGGGTAGCGGGGGGGTAGCCAAAAACATTCAGTACTTC.

In its sample, this clonotype was seen a few times. This chain uses TRBV4-3 with TRBJ2-5, with D possibly matching TRBD2 (6 bases). The V end lost 0 bases, the J end lost 4 bases, and 9 bases lay between the germline ends. CDR1 LGHNA and CDR2 YSLEER come from the germline V gene. The CDR3 length is 14 residues. For the CDR3, the DNA is TGCGCCAGCAGCCAAGAAAGTAGCGGAGAGACCCAGTACTTC. Protein sequence: CASSQESSGETQYF.